The T cell receptor beta chain described here comes from a study of CD4 T cells in relation to SARS-CoV-2 and coronaviruses. Study details: Of the patients, 7 or 8 were male, 4 female, two Hispanic. General observations from the study: Pre-pandemic and post-infection samples never came from the same donor.

This clone was seen a few times. Its antigen is undetermined. Trimming removed 0 bases from V and 8 bases from J, with 13 bases in between. The CDR3 loop spans 14 amino acids. Germline CDR1 GTSNPN, CDR2 SVGIG (reference sequence). The data were produced by immunoSEQ multiplex PCR, yet TCRdb's version contains in-frame clones alone and is incomplete. The sample lists 35,000 to 45,000 clones; 77% were seen once. V and J are TRBV30 and TRBJ1-4; a weak D match, TRBD1 (5 bases). The sample was memory CD4+ T cells from PBMCs, cultured in vitro. This receptor was taken from an adult with COVID-19. The CDR3 DNA reads as TGTGCCTGGAGTGTACGGGACGGTAGGGAAAAACTGTTTTTT. Its translation: CAWSVRDGREKLFF.